This T cell receptor (beta chain) was recorded in a study of human T cells and chemical hapten exposure. The time point is: pre-sensitization, week 0. Treatment of the sample: therapeutic diphenylcyclopropenone sensitization with weekly scalp DPC. TCRdb reprocessed the RACE reads via MiXCR and lists one record per CDR3 protein. The sample lists tens of thousands of distinct CDR3 sequences, around 7% occurring once. This sequence was found in a woman aged 25 to 39 with alopecia areata. Some clones in this sample may be carry-over from other donors' samples. The material sequenced was whole blood, taken in connection with sensitization to the hapten diphenylcyclopropenone (DPC).

This CDR3 is CASSLGSVGGQPQHF. The CDR3 nucleotides read TGTGCCAGCAGCTTGGGAAGCGTCGGGGGTCAGCCCCAGCATTTT. J is TRBJ1-5 and V is TRBV5-6; D possibly corresponds to TRBD1 (5 bases). Germline lookup yields CDR1 SGHDT and CDR2 YYEEEE. The germline V and J ends were trimmed by 0 bases and 6 bases, with 13 bases remaining between them. This CDR3 comprises 15 residues.